Each of the 25 T cell receptor beta chains below was sequenced from the same sample in a study of shared clonotypes between healthy human individuals. The table came from immunoSEQ multiplex PCR; TCRdb's copy has only in-frame clones and leaves some out. The data show more than 1,200,000 clones, 98% seen once. The sequenced material came from naive CD4+ T cells sorted from blood. Subset of the sample: CD45RA+ positively selected. The source is a young man in good health.

V and J are TRBV27 and TRBJ2-7; a weak D match, TRBD1 (5 bases). The CDR3 has 14 amino acids. The V and J ends lost 10 bases and 4 bases respectively, with 20 bases between them. Germline V gives CDR1 MNHEY, CDR2 SMNVEV (reference sequence). DNA of the CDR3: TGTGCCACCCTAGGACCTGGGGCCCGATACGAGCAGTACTTC. This gives the protein CATLGPGARYEQYF.

The chain uses TRBV9 and TRBJ1-2, with D hard to call. This CDR3 comprises 13 residues. In germline, CDR1 is SGDLS, CDR2 YYNGEE. The V and J ends lost 4 bases and 8 bases respectively, with 15 bases between them. This CDR3 reads CASSPTHSAGYTF. CDR3 nucleotide sequence: TGTGCCAGCAGCCCTACGCACTCGGCAGGCTACACCTTC.

The chain has TRBV2 and TRBJ1-2; 9 bases match TRBD1. CDR1 is SNHLY, CDR2 FYNNEI, per germline. J gave up 3 bases and V 5 bases, and 10 bases lay outside the gene matches. The CDR3 extends over 16 amino acids. The CDR3 nucleotides are TGTGCCAGCAGTCCGGGACAGGGAAATCGGTACTATGGCTACACCTTC. Translation gives CASSPGQGNRYYGYTF.

The chain links TRBV7-2 to TRBJ2-2, with unresolved D. Trimming removed 5 bases at V and 3 bases at J, with 13 bases between. CDR3 size: 15 residues. Looked up from germline, CDR1 is SGHTA and CDR2 is FQGNSA. As DNA, the CDR3 is TGTGCCAGCAGCATTAGGGCGCAGTACACCGGGGAGCTGTTTTTT. It encodes CASSIRAQYTGELFF.

The genes are TRBV28 and TRBJ2-5; the D call may be TRBD1 or TRBD2 (5 bases each). The CDR3 has 14 amino acids. CDR1 and CDR2 (germline): MDHEN, SYDVKM. V lost 2 bases to trimming and J lost 4 bases, with 11 bases between them. The CDR3 DNA reads TGTGCCAGCAGTTTAGGGGGTCTGTCAGAGACCCAGTACTTC. Its protein product is CASSLGGLSETQYF.

The V and J genes are TRBV18 and TRBJ2-5; D perhaps matches TRBD1 (5 bases). The V gene's germline CDR1 is KGHSH and CDR2 LQKENI. V lost 4 bases and J lost 4, with 16 bases in between. The CDR3 totals 15 residues. CDR3 nucleotides: TGTGCCAGCTCACTGAGGACAACCCCGGGAGAGACCCAGTACTTC. Residues: CASSLRTTPGETQYF.

The chain combines TRBV7-9 with TRBJ2-2, with no clear D. The germline CDR1 and CDR2 sequences are SEHNR and FQNEAQ (reference sequence). Trimming pared 4 bases from V and 6 bases from J, leaving 21 bases between. This CDR3 region has 17 residues. The chain's CDR3 is CASSSPGTAVPPGELFF. Written as DNA, the CDR3 is TGTGCCAGCAGCTCCCCCGGTACAGCCGTACCGCCCGGGGAGCTGTTTTTT. Variable domain in full (rest from reference TRBV7-9 and TRBJ2-2): DTGVSQNPRHKITKRGQNVTFRCDPISEHNRLYWYRQTLGQGPEFLTYFQNEAQLEKSRLLSDRFSAERPKGSFSTLEIQRTEQGDSAMYLCASSSPGTAVPPGELFFGEGSRLTVL.

In nucleotides, the CDR3 is TGCAGCGTTGAAGGTGGGGAGGGTTACGAGACCCAGTACTTC. Its translation is CSVEGGEGYETQYF. The chain combines TRBV29-1 with TRBJ2-5; TRBD2 agrees at 7 bases. The CDR3 covers 14 residues. Per germline, CDR1 SQVTM and CDR2 ANQGSEA. V lost 1 base to trimming and J lost 5 bases; unmatched junction nucleotides: 7.

Regarding this clone: Germline is not matched at one junction end, which may reflect a read error. The genes are TRBV5-5 and TRBJ1-3; D gene ambiguous. Germline CDR1 reads SGHKS; CDR2 reads YYEKEE (reference sequence). This CDR3 spans 15 amino acids. The CDR3 DNA sequence: TGTGTCAGCAGCTTGCTCCCCACGGGAGGAAACACCATATATTTT. Translated, it gives CVSSLLPTGGNTIYF.

V gene TRBV5-4 combines with J gene TRBJ2-7, with D perhaps assigned TRBD1 or TRBD2 (5 bases each). CDR1 is SGHNT and CDR2 is YYREEE in the germline V gene (reference sequence). Trimming stripped 2 bases from V and 6 bases from J, with 18 bases between. There are 15 residues in the CDR3. CDR3 in amino acids: CASSFRGQGALEQYF. The DNA of the CDR3 is TGTGCCAGCAGCTTTCGTGGGCAGGGAGCTCTCGAGCAGTACTTC.

V and J are TRBV5-1 and TRBJ2-7; 8 bases are shared with TRBD2. The CDR3 is made up of 18 amino acids. The trim removed 1 base at V and 1 base at J, leaving 13 bases unmatched. The germline V gene has CDR1 SGHRS and CDR2 YFSETQ. CDR3 sequence: CASSLSLGAGVRSYEQYF. CDR3 nucleotide sequence: TGCGCCAGCAGCTTGTCTTTAGGAGCGGGAGTTAGGTCCTACGAGCAGTACTTC.

The V call is TRBV18, the J call TRBJ1-4, with 12 bases identical to TRBD1. Trimming at V came to 3 bases and at J to 8 bases, leaving 10 bases not matched to a gene. Germline V lookup: CDR1 KGHSH, CDR2 LQKENI. The CDR3 has 17 residues. The chain's CDR3 is CASSPRDRGLLEEKLFF. The CDR3 DNA reads TGTGCCAGCTCACCGAGGGACAGGGGGCTGTTAGAGGAAAAACTGTTTTTT.

The chain is built from TRBV19 and TRBJ2-7; tentative D call: TRBD2 (5 bases). Trimming took off 10 bases at V and 2 bases at J, with 15 bases between the two ends. Per germline, CDR1 LNHDA and CDR2 SQIVND (reference sequence). The CDR3 runs 13 residues. In DNA, the CDR3 is TGTGCCACCGCCGCGGGCAGCCCCTACGAGCAGTACTTC. Protein: CATAAGSPYEQYF.

This chain joins TRBV9 and TRBJ2-1; 10 bases are a match to TRBD1. Germline V lookup: CDR1 SGDLS, CDR2 YYNGEE. CDR3 length: 18 amino acids. The V segment lost 4 bases and the J segment 2 bases; nucleotides outside the gene matches: 12. CDR3 sequence reads: CASSPQPRDRGAYNEQFF. CDR3 DNA: TGTGCCAGCAGCCCTCAGCCCCGGGACAGGGGCGCCTACAATGAGCAGTTCTTC.

V gene TRBV2 combines with J gene TRBJ1-1; unclear D gene. V lost 4 bases and J lost 6, with 12 bases in between. This CDR3 has 13 residues. Germline V lookup: CDR1 SNHLY, CDR2 FYNNEI. CDR3 in amino acids: CASSVERGAEAFF. DNA of the CDR3: TGTGCCAGCAGTGTGGAGCGAGGAGCTGAAGCTTTCTTT.

The V call is TRBV11-3, the J call TRBJ2-1, with D possibly matching TRBD1 (6 bases). V lost 1 base and J lost 5, with 6 bases in between. Germline loops: CDR1 SGHNT, CDR2 YENEEA. The CDR3 is 13 amino acids. CDR3 sequence reads: CASSLAGDNEQFF. DNA of the CDR3: TGTGCCAGCAGCTTAGCAGGGGACAATGAGCAGTTCTTC.

The chain is built from TRBV9 and TRBJ2-7; 9 positions agree with TRBD2. The V segment lost 3 bases and the J segment 3 bases; nucleotides outside the gene matches: 4. Germline values: CDR1 SGDLS, CDR2 YYNGEE. The CDR3 has 14 residues. The CDR3 loop is CASSERLADYEQYF. CDR3 DNA: TGTGCCAGCAGCGAACGACTAGCGGACTACGAGCAGTACTTC.

The chain links TRBV6-5 to TRBJ1-2; D is undetermined. With 8 bases removed from V and 4 bases from J, the gap between germline ends came to 11 bases. CDR3 length equals 12 residues. Germline V gives CDR1 MNHEY, CDR2 SVGAGI. The CDR3 sequence: CASGGYGYGYTF. CDR3 nucleotide sequence: TGTGCCAGCGGTGGGTACGGCTATGGCTACACCTTC.

To note about this clone: Other DNA sequences in the sample encode the same CDR3. CDR3 nucleotide sequence: TGTGCCAGCAGCTTAGACAATCAGCCCCAGCATTTT. The encoded protein is CASSLDNQPQHF. V gene TRBV5-4 combines with J gene TRBJ1-5; D is undetermined. Trimming pared 2 bases from V and 3 bases from J, leaving 3 bases between. CDR1 and CDR2 (germline): SGHNT, YYREEE (reference sequence). The CDR3 length is 12 residues.

The chain links TRBV28 to TRBJ2-7, with 10 bases fitting TRBD1. With 4 bases clipped from V and 5 bases from J, the junction kept 14 bases outside the gene matches. The CDR3 length is 17 residues. Per the germline V gene, CDR1 is MDHEN and CDR2 is SYDVKM. CDR3 protein: CASSSSHRQGAVHEQYF. The CDR3 DNA sequence: TGTGCCAGCAGTTCCTCACACCGACAGGGGGCTGTCCACGAGCAGTACTTC. The full variable domain, rest sourced from reference TRBV28 and TRBJ2-7, is DVKVTQSSRYLVKRTGEKVFLECVQDMDHENMFWYRQDPGLGLRLIYFSYDVKMKEKGDIPEGYSVSREKKERFSLILESASTNQTSMYLCASSSSHRQGAVHEQYFGPGTRLTVT.

With respect to this clone: This sample also contains other DNA sequences that code for the same CDR3. The chain's CDR3 is CASSPLSGTANEKLFF. CDR3 DNA: TGTGCCAGCTCACCCCTTTCCGGGACAGCTAATGAAAAACTGTTTTTT. The rearrangement uses TRBV18 and TRBJ1-4, with 7 nucleotides matching TRBD1. The CDR3 sequence is 16 residues long. The germline gives CDR1 KGHSH, CDR2 LQKENI. Losses at the gene ends were 3 bases for V and 3 bases for J; bases not matched to a gene: 7.

On this clone itself: This specimen includes other DNA sequences encoding the same CDR3. V is TRBV7-9 and J is TRBJ1-1; D gene uncertain. V was shortened by 2 bases and J by 0 bases, with 7 bases between the two germline ends. The CDR3 is made up of 14 amino acids. The germline gives CDR1 SEHNR, CDR2 FQNEAQ (reference sequence). The CDR3 nucleotides are TGTGCCAGCAGCTTAAGGCAGATGAACACTGAAGCTTTCTTT. Translated, it gives CASSLRQMNTEAFF.

This chain joins TRBV29-1 and TRBJ2-7; D is unresolved. Germline V gene data show CDR1 as SQVTM and CDR2 as ANQGSEA. The CDR3 totals 12 residues. V was shortened by 3 bases and J by 0 bases, with 6 bases between the two germline ends. The CDR3 region is CSVEASSYEQYF. The CDR3 DNA sequence: TGCAGCGTTGAGGCGAGCTCCTACGAGCAGTACTTC.

The rearrangement joins TRBV6-4 to TRBJ1-4, with 7 bases fitting TRBD1. CDR1 is MRHNA and CDR2 is SNTAGT in the germline V gene. CDR3 size: 15 residues. V lost 0 bases and J lost 4; bases outside the gene matches: 2. Here the CDR3 reads CASSDSAGGNEKLFF. The CDR3 DNA follows: TGTGCCAGCAGTGACTCGGCAGGGGGTAATGAAAAACTGTTTTTT.

The chain's CDR3 is CASSWTGRQPQHF. DNA for the CDR3: TGTGCCAGCAGCTGGACAGGGAGGCAGCCCCAGCATTTT. The chain couples TRBV5-8 to TRBJ1-5, with 8 bases matching TRBD1. Trimming removed 3 bases from V and 7 bases from J; junction bases left unmatched: 3. Looked up from germline, CDR1 is SGHTS and CDR2 is YDEGEE. The CDR3 consists of 13 residues.